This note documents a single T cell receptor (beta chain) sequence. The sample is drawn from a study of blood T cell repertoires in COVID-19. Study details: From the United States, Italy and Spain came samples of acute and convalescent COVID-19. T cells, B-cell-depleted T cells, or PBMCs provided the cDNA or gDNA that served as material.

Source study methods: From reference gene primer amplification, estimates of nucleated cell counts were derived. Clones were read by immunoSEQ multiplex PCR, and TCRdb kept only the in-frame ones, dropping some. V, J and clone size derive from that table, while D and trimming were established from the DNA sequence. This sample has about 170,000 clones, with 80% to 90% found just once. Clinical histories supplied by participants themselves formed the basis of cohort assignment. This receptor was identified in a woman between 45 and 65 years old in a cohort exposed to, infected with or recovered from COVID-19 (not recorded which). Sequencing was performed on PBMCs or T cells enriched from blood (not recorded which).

CDR3 in DNA: TGTGCCAGCAGCCAAGATCCGGCGGCAAGTGAAGTCGCCAAAAACATTCAGTACTTC. The encoded protein is CASSQDPAASEVAKNIQYF. The chain employs TRBV4-2 and TRBJ2-4; D uncertain. Germline assignment: CDR1 LGHNA and CDR2 YNFKEQ. The CDR3 length is 19 residues. With 0 bases removed from V and 1 base from J, the gap between germline ends came to 19 bases.